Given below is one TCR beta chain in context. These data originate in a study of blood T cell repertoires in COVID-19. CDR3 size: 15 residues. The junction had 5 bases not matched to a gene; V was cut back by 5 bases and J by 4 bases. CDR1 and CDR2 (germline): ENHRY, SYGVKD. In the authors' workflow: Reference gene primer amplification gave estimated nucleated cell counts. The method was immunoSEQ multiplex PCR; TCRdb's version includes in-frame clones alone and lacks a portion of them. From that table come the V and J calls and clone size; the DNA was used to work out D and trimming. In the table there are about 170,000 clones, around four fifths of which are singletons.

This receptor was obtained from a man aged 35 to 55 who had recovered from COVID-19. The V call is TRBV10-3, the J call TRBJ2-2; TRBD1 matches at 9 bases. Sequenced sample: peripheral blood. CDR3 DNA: TGTGCCATCAGTACGACAGGGGGGAGCACCGGGGAGCTGTTTTTT. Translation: CAISTTGGSTGELFF.